These 30 T cell receptor beta chains originate from one sample sequenced in a study of blood T cell repertoires in COVID-19. Produced via immunoSEQ multiplex PCR; TCRdb's table is partial and in-frame only. The profile shows approximately 160,000 clones, about three quarters of them singletons. The sequencing input was peripheral blood. The receptor set was obtained from a man between 70 and 80 years old with acute or convalescent COVID-19.

V is TRBV7-6 and J is TRBJ2-7, with D tentatively TRBD1 (5 bases). V was trimmed by 5 bases and J by 3 bases, leaving 14 bases between them. Germline V gives CDR1 SGHVS, CDR2 FNYEAQ. This CDR3 has 14 amino acids. This chain's CDR3 is CASSPVQGNYEQYF. CDR3 in DNA: TGTGCCAGCAGCCCAGTGCAGGGCAACTACGAGCAGTACTTC.

The chain combines TRBV6-5 with TRBJ2-7, with 10 bases matching TRBD2. The length of the CDR3 is 16 residues. V shed 2 bases and J 6 bases; nucleotides not matched to a gene: 10. Germline V gives CDR1 MNHEY, CDR2 SVGAGI. The CDR3 bases are TGTGCCAGCAGTTACACAAGCGGGAGGGCCTTTCTCGAGCAGTACTTC. Translating it yields CASSYTSGRAFLEQYF.

The chain carries TRBV5-4 and TRBJ2-1; a weak D match, TRBD1 (6 bases). The germline V gene encodes CDR1 SGHNT and CDR2 YYREEE (reference sequence). Trimming pared 4 bases from V and 6 bases from J, leaving 11 bases between. The CDR3 extends over 13 amino acids. CDR3 nucleotide sequence: TGTGCCAGCAGCATACAGGGATTCAATGAGCAGTTCTTC. Translated, it gives CASSIQGFNEQFF.

The rearrangement joins TRBV13 to TRBJ1-6, with 7 nucleotides matching TRBD1. Germline V lookup: CDR1 PRHDT, CDR2 FYEKMQ (reference sequence). The V gene end was trimmed by 4 bases and the J gene end by 9 bases; junction bases not matched to a gene: 9. The CDR3 contains 15 residues. As DNA, the CDR3 is TGTGCCAGCAGCTACCAACAGGGGAGAAGTTCACCCCTCCACTTT. Protein product: CASSYQQGRSSPLHF.

The chain uses TRBV4-3 and TRBJ2-5, with D tentatively TRBD2 (5 bases). This CDR3 is built from 16 residues. Germline CDR1 LGHNA, CDR2 YSLEER. Trimming took 1 base from V and 4 from J, leaving 16 bases between them. This chain's CDR3 is CASSQGRAVFGETQYF. CDR3 in DNA: TGCGCCAGCAGCCAAGGTAGAGCGGTTTTCGGAGAGACCCAGTACTTC.

The chain carries TRBV5-4 and TRBJ1-6; a possible D gene is TRBD1 (5 bases). The germline V gene encodes CDR1 SGHNT and CDR2 YYREEE (reference sequence). The CDR3 is 15 residues long. The V end was cut by 3 bases, the J end by 1 base, with 8 bases between. CDR3 nucleotides: TGTGCCAGCAGCTCCCAGGGTTCCTATAATTCACCCCTCCACTTT. Its translation: CASSSQGSYNSPLHF.

The V gene is TRBV5-1, the J gene TRBJ2-7; TRBD2 aligns across 16 bases. The CDR3 loop spans 16 amino acids. Germline trimming cut 4 bases from V and 4 bases from J; bases unmatched to any gene: 5. Per the germline V gene, CDR1 is SGHRS and CDR2 is YFSETQ. CDR3 sequence reads: CASSPGTSGGEYEQYF. For the CDR3, the DNA is TGCGCCAGCAGCCCCGGGACTAGCGGGGGGGAGTACGAGCAGTACTTC.

The chain employs TRBV7-2 and TRBJ1-4, with 8 bases identical to TRBD1. In germline, CDR1 is SGHTA, CDR2 FQGNSA. V lost 4 bases to trimming and J lost 8 bases; unmatched junction nucleotides: 9. The CDR3 has 15 amino acids. The CDR3 protein is CASSSTQGAGEKLFF. The DNA of the CDR3 is TGTGCCAGCAGCTCGACCCAGGGGGCCGGGGAAAAACTGTTTTTT. The complete variable domain, with remaining parts taken from reference TRBV7-2 and TRBJ1-4, reads GAGVSQSPSNKVTEKGKDVELRCDPISGHTALYWYRQSLGQGLEFLIYFQGNSAPDKSGLPSDRFSAERTGGSVSTLTIQRTQQEDSAVYLCASSSTQGAGEKLFFGSGTQLSVL.

The chain links TRBV7-2 to TRBJ2-1, with TRBD2 identical over 12 bases. The CDR3 loop spans 18 amino acids. The V gene end was trimmed by 7 bases and the J gene end by 3 bases; junction bases not matched to a gene: 13. Germline CDR1 SGHTA, CDR2 FQGNSA. DNA for the CDR3: TGTGCCAGCACCCGTCGGGCTAGCGGGGGGGTGGGCTACAATGAGCAGTTCTTC. Amino acids: CASTRRASGGVGYNEQFF.

The chain recombines TRBV9 with TRBJ1-1; a weak D match, TRBD1 (6 bases). CDR1 and CDR2 (germline): SGDLS, YYNGEE. The CDR3 totals 13 residues. Trimming stripped 4 bases from V and 11 bases from J, with 18 bases between. The CDR3 nucleotides are TGTGCCAGCAGCCCGGAAGTGACAGGTCGGGCTTTCTTT. Its translation is CASSPEVTGRAFF.

This clone was observed a few times. The gene calls are TRBV9 and TRBJ2-2; TRBD1 aligns across 7 bases. CDR1 is SGDLS and CDR2 is YYNGEE in the germline V gene. The V gene end was trimmed by 4 bases and the J gene end by 2 bases; junction bases not matched to a gene: 8. The CDR3 loop spans 16 amino acids. The CDR3 DNA reads as TGTGCCAGCAGCCCGCCGGGACAGAGAAACACCGGGGAGCTGTTTTTT. This encodes CASSPPGQRNTGELFF.

There are a few counts of this clone. V is TRBV6-2 or TRBV6-3 and J is TRBJ2-1; 7 bases agree with TRBD2. CDR3 size: 17 residues. The V and J ends lost 2 bases and 4 bases, in that order; junction bases with no gene match: 11. Germline values: CDR1 MNHEY, CDR2 SVGEGT. The CDR3 DNA follows: TGTGCCAGCAGTTACATACGGACGAGCGGGGCTTACAATGAGCAGTTCTTC. Amino acids: CASSYIRTSGAYNEQFF.

This rearrangement joins TRBV3-1 (or the pseudogene TRBV3-2) to TRBJ1-2, with D possibly being TRBD1 (5 bases). Germline lookup yields CDR1 LGHDT and CDR2 YNNKEL (reference sequence). The V end lost 0 bases, the J end lost 7 bases, and 9 bases lay between the germline ends. This CDR3 spans 13 amino acids. The CDR3 spells CASSQDRQLGYTF. Here the CDR3 DNA reads TGTGCCAGCAGCCAAGACCGACAGCTTGGCTACACCTTC.

This chain uses TRBV18 with TRBJ2-2, with TRBD2 matching over 9 bases. The ends lost 2 bases at V and 6 bases at J; junction bases unmatched: 10. This CDR3 is built from 17 residues. Per germline, CDR1 KGHSH and CDR2 LQKENI. CDR3 region: CASSPVAGGTSAGELFF. The CDR3 bases are TGTGCCAGCTCACCAGTGGCGGGGGGGACGTCCGCCGGGGAGCTGTTTTTT. Complete variable domain (other parts from reference TRBV18 and TRBJ2-2): NAGVMQNPRHLVRRRGQEARLRCSPMKGHSHVYWYRQLPEEGLKFMVYLQKENIIDESGMPKERFSAEFPKEGPSILRIQQVVRGDSAAYFCASSPVAGGTSAGELFFGEGSRLTVL.

The chain is built from TRBV27 and TRBJ1-5, with unresolved D. CDR1 is MNHEY, CDR2 SMNVEV, per germline (reference sequence). V lost 2 bases and J 2 bases, leaving 4 bases between the germline ends. This CDR3 contains 13 residues. CDR3 in amino acids: CASSLQGNQPQHF. Written as DNA, the CDR3 is TGTGCCAGCAGTTTACAGGGCAATCAGCCCCAGCATTTT.

As concerns this clone: The same CDR3 is also encoded by other DNA sequences in this sample. The chain couples TRBV29-1 to TRBJ1-1, with TRBD1 matching over 8 bases. The CDR3 consists of 13 residues. Germline CDR1 is SQVTM and CDR2 is ANQGSEA. V shed 6 bases and J 0 bases; nucleotides not matched to a gene: 3. Here the CDR3 DNA reads TGCAGCGTAGACAGGGGATTGAACACTGAAGCTTTCTTT. The encoded protein is CSVDRGLNTEAFF.

This clone was observed once. The rearrangement links TRBV2 to TRBJ1-1; D gene ambiguous. The CDR3 loop spans 14 amino acids. Trimming took off 5 bases at V and 0 bases at J, with 10 bases between the two ends. Germline V gene data show CDR1 as SNHLY and CDR2 as FYNNEI. This chain's CDR3 is CASSFEALNTEAFF. CDR3 bases: TGTGCCAGCAGTTTCGAGGCACTGAACACTGAAGCTTTCTTT.

This chain connects TRBV25-1 to TRBJ1-6; TRBD1 matches at 9 bases. Germline values: CDR1 MGHDK, CDR2 SYGVNS. V trimming: 6 bases; J trimming: 7 bases; junction bases outside the gene matches: 7. The CDR3 totals 15 residues. CDR3 bases: TGTGCCAGCAGGGACCGGACAGGGGCAAATTCACCCCTCCACTTT. It translates to CASRDRTGANSPLHF.

The chain uses TRBV12-3 or TRBV12-4 and TRBJ1-1; no clear D. This CDR3 region has 13 residues. V lost 2 bases and J lost 4, with 8 bases in between. CDR3 nucleotides: TGTGCCAGCAGTTTACTGGAGGGCACTGAAGCTTTCTTT. It specifies CASSLLEGTEAFF.

The chain uses TRBV7-2 and TRBJ1-2; tentative D call: TRBD1 (5 bases). CDR1 and CDR2 from the germline V gene are SGHTA and FQGNSA. V lost 3 bases to trimming and J lost 7 bases, with 18 bases between them. The CDR3 is 15 amino acids. CDR3 loop: CASSFYSPGGGGYTF. CDR3 bases: TGTGCCAGCAGCTTCTACAGTCCCGGGGGGGGTGGCTACACCTTC. Combining the CDR3 with reference TRBV7-2 and TRBJ1-2 gives the whole variable domain GAGVSQSPSNKVTEKGKDVELRCDPISGHTALYWYRQSLGQGLEFLIYFQGNSAPDKSGLPSDRFSAERTGGSVSTLTIQRTQQEDSAVYLCASSFYSPGGGGYTFGSGTRLTVV.

The chain couples TRBV7-6 to TRBJ1-5; TRBD1 matches 9 bases. CDR1 and CDR2 (germline): SGHVS, FNYEAQ. V was pared by 0 bases and J by 6 bases, with 3 bases of the junction left unmatched. The CDR3 length is 15 residues. The CDR3: CASSLAGTGLQPQHF. In DNA form, the CDR3 reads TGTGCCAGCAGCTTAGCAGGGACAGGGCTTCAGCCCCAGCATTTT.

The CDR3 reads CASSLSRASQPQHF. In DNA form, the CDR3 reads TGTGCCAGCAGCTTATCCAGGGCTTCCCAGCCCCAGCATTTT. The J gene is TRBJ1-5, the V gene TRBV7-8, with a weak D call TRBD1 (5 bases). Trimming took 2 bases from V and 7 from J, leaving 12 bases between them. Germline V gene data show CDR1 as SGHVS and CDR2 as FQNEAQ. This CDR3 is built from 14 residues.

This chain joins TRBV21-1 and TRBJ2-7; the table's D call TRBD1 went unverified against the DNA. TRBV21-1 is classified as a pseudogene. The CDR3 is made up of 14 amino acids. The CDR3 DNA is TGTGCCAGCAGCATTGACAGGGGGACCTACGAGCAGTACTTC. It yields the protein CASSIDRGTYEQYF.

Comments on this clone: Within the sample, other DNA sequences also encode this same CDR3. The chain combines TRBV6-5 with TRBJ1-4, with a possible D match to TRBD1 (6 bases). CDR3 size: 14 residues. Trimming stripped 2 bases from V and 3 bases from J, with 7 bases between. Germline V gene sequence: CDR1 MNHEY, CDR2 SVGAGI. CDR3 nucleotides: TGTGCCAGCAGTTACGGGGGCTCTAATGAAAAACTGTTTTTT. Translated, it gives CASSYGGSNEKLFF.

V and J are TRBV5-4 and TRBJ1-1; 8 nucleotides align to TRBD1. Germline V gene lookup returns CDR1 SGHNT and CDR2 YYREEE (reference sequence). CDR3 length: 15 amino acids. The V and J ends lost 5 bases and 5 bases, in that order; junction bases with no gene match: 11. The CDR3 is CASSSDRAGRTEAFF. CDR3 DNA: TGTGCCAGCAGTTCGGACAGGGCTGGGCGGACTGAAGCTTTCTTT. Full variable domain (remainder filled in from reference TRBV5-4 and TRBJ1-1): ETGVTQSPTHLIKTRGQQVTLRCSSQSGHNTVSWYQQALGQGPQFIFQYYREEENGRGNFPPRFSGLQFPNYSSELNVNALELDDSALYLCASSSDRAGRTEAFFGQGTRLTVV.

The rearrangement links TRBV19 to TRBJ1-2, with 7 bases identical to TRBD1. The CDR3 runs to 12 residues. After removal of 10 bases from V and 4 bases from J, the junction contained 6 bases not matched to a gene. Germline loops: CDR1 LNHDA, CDR2 SQIVND (reference sequence). The CDR3: CATTDRLYGYTF. The CDR3 region has the DNA TGTGCCACTACGGACAGGCTCTATGGCTACACCTTC. The full variable domain, its missing parts supplied by reference TRBV19 and TRBJ1-2, is DGGITQSPKYLFRKEGQNVTLSCEQNLNHDAMYWYRQDPGQGLRLIYYSQIVNDFQKGDIAEGYSVSREKKESFPLTVTSAQKNPTAFYLCATTDRLYGYTFGSGTRLTVV.

The chain links TRBV28 to TRBJ2-3, with D maybe TRBD2 (5 bases). Germline CDR1 and CDR2: MDHEN and SYDVKM. Trimming stripped 8 bases from V and 4 bases from J, with 16 bases between. The CDR3 is 14 amino acids. Written as DNA, the CDR3 is TGTGCCAGCTTCAGCGGCCCTGCCCCAGATACGCAGTATTTT. It yields the protein CASFSGPAPDTQYF.

The V and J genes are TRBV5-1 and TRBJ1-3, with a tentative D call TRBD1 (6 bases). Germline lookup yields CDR1 SGHRS and CDR2 YFSETQ. CDR3 length equals 18 residues. V gave up 0 bases and J gave up 0 bases, with 16 bases separating them. CDR3: CASSLVGQSLISGNTIYF. In DNA, the CDR3 is TGCGCCAGCAGCTTGGTTGGACAGAGCCTTATCTCTGGAAACACCATATATTTT. Together with reference TRBV5-1 and TRBJ1-3, the CDR3 gives the full variable domain: KAGVTQTPRYLIKTRGQQVTLSCSPISGHRSVSWYQQTPGQGLQFLFEYFSETQRNKGNFPGRFSGRQFSNSRSEMNVSTLELGDSALYLCASSLVGQSLISGNTIYFGEGSWLTVV.

This chain connects TRBV18 to TRBJ2-2; tentatively, D is TRBD1 (5 bases). The V and J ends lost 7 bases and 3 bases respectively, with 12 bases between them. The CDR3 has 14 residues. Germline V gene lookup returns CDR1 KGHSH and CDR2 LQKENI. The CDR3 DNA follows: TGTGCCAGCTACAGGACAATTGACACCGGGGAGCTGTTTTTT. This gives the protein CASYRTIDTGELFF.

The V gene is TRBV6-6, the J gene TRBJ1-1; maybe TRBD1 (5 bases). The CDR3 has 17 residues. Between the trimmed V and J ends, which lost 5 bases and 2 bases, there was a span of 21 bases. CDR1 and CDR2 from the germline V gene are MNHNY and SVGAGI (reference sequence). DNA for the CDR3: TGTGCCAGCAGTCACCCCTTAGGTGGCAGGGTAAACACTGAAGCTTTCTTT. Translation gives CASSHPLGGRVNTEAFF.